Shown below are 20 T cell receptor beta chains from a single sample sequenced in a study of identifying expanded T cells in peripheral blood. The repertoire was sequenced with immunoSEQ multiplex PCR; TCRdb's copy has only in-frame clones and lacks some. The repertoire holds around 94,000 clones, with around 88% as singletons. Specimen: blood. The receptors shown here come from a person aged 18 to 75 in good health.

This clone has a single count. The CDR3 DNA reads as TGTGCCAGCTCACCACTTACAGCTGAGGAGCAGTACTTC. It yields the protein CASSPLTAEEQYF. The genes are TRBV18 and TRBJ2-7, with no clear D. The CDR3 length is 13 residues. The V and J ends lost 1 base and 7 bases respectively, with 11 bases between them. Germline CDR1 is KGHSH and CDR2 is LQKENI.

The CDR3 reads CASSLGTGQPQHF. The CDR3 DNA is TGTGCCAGCAGCCTCGGGACGGGACAGCCCCAGCATTTT. V and J are TRBV6-5 and TRBJ1-5; a possible D gene is TRBD1 (5 bases). From germline, CDR1 is MNHEY and CDR2 SVGAGI. The CDR3 spans 13 residues. V was shortened by 6 bases and J by 7 bases, with 13 bases between the two germline ends.

This rearrangement joins TRBV5-8 to TRBJ2-2; D uncertain. Germline loops: CDR1 SGHTS, CDR2 YDEGEE. This CDR3 is 12 amino acids long. V shed 5 bases and J shed 6 bases, with 8 bases lying between them. This CDR3 reads CASRSWAGELFF. The CDR3 DNA sequence: TGTGCCAGCAGGAGCTGGGCCGGGGAGCTGTTTTTT.

This chain uses TRBV28 with TRBJ2-7; D is uncertain. The length of the CDR3 is 13 residues. Per germline, CDR1 MDHEN and CDR2 SYDVKM. The V end was cut by 6 bases, the J end by 7 bases, with 16 bases between. The CDR3 DNA follows: TGTGCCAGCAGCTGGGAAAGCCTAGGGGAGCAGTACTTC. Protein: CASSWESLGEQYF.

This chain joins TRBV4-1 and TRBJ2-7, with TRBD1 identical over 8 bases. Germline V gives CDR1 MGHRA, CDR2 YSYEKL. The CDR3 contains 22 residues. J was trimmed by 9 bases and V by 1 base; bases with no gene match: 32. The CDR3 nucleotides read TGCGCCAGCAGCCAAGTTCTTCGTTTTCCGGACAAACCGGGCCCCCACACAGGGGGGCAGTACTTC. This gives the protein CASSQVLRFPDKPGPHTGGQYF.

V usage is TRBV6-5 and J usage is TRBJ1-1; 8 bases are shared with TRBD1. The CDR3 has 15 residues. V gave up 6 bases and J gave up 1 base; unmatched junction bases: 7. CDR1 MNHEY and CDR2 SVGAGI come from the germline V gene. The CDR3 is CASRDRAIWNTEAFF. In nucleotides, the CDR3 is TGTGCCAGCAGGGACAGGGCTATTTGGAACACTGAAGCTTTCTTT.

The rearrangement uses TRBV6-5 and TRBJ1-1; D is ambiguous. Trimming left V 8 bases short and J 5 bases short, with 6 bases between. Germline V lookup: CDR1 MNHEY, CDR2 SVGAGI. This CDR3 contains 10 residues. CDR3 in amino acids: CASGRTEAFF. CDR3 DNA sequence: TGTGCCAGCGGAAGGACTGAAGCTTTCTTT.

The chain is built from TRBV30 and TRBJ1-4, with no clear D. Germline V gene lookup returns CDR1 GTSNPN and CDR2 SVGIG (reference sequence). The CDR3 totals 12 residues. Between the trimmed V and J ends, which lost 0 bases and 11 bases, there was a span of 10 bases. CDR3 region: CAWSVGFGKLFF. The CDR3 region has the DNA TGTGCCTGGAGTGTTGGCTTCGGGAAACTGTTTTTT.

The rearrangement links TRBV10-3 to TRBJ1-4, with 12 bases identical to TRBD1. Germline V gives CDR1 ENHRY, CDR2 SYGVKD. Unmatched junction bases numbered 6, after V lost 6 bases and J lost 7 bases. This CDR3 has 15 residues. The CDR3 DNA reads as TGTGCCATCAGCCCAGGGGGACAGGGGGCTGAAAAACTGTTTTTT. Translated, it gives CAISPGGQGAEKLFF.

This clone was seen a single time. The gene calls are TRBV9 and TRBJ1-5, with a weak D call TRBD1 (5 bases). The CDR3 has 14 amino acids. The germline gives CDR1 SGDLS, CDR2 YYNGEE. V lost 2 bases to trimming and J lost 10 bases, with 16 bases between them. CDR3 bases: TGTGCCAGCAGCGTCCGGGGCGCCGGCTTTCCCCAGCATTTT. Translated: CASSVRGAGFPQHF. The entire variable domain, with the rest obtained from reference TRBV9 and TRBJ1-5, is as follows: DSGVTQTPKHLITATGQRVTLRCSPRSGDLSVYWYQQSLDQGLQFLIQYYNGEERAKGNILERFSAQQFPDLHSELNLSSLELGDSALYFCASSVRGAGFPQHFGDGTRLSIL.

This chain links TRBV19 with TRBJ1-4; D is ambiguous. Trimming stripped 6 bases from V and 8 bases from J, with 10 bases between. Germline lookup yields CDR1 LNHDA and CDR2 SQIVND (reference sequence). CDR3 length: 12 amino acids. CDR3 DNA sequence: TGTGCCAGTAGAGCCTCTGGGGAAAAACTGTTTTTT. This encodes CASRASGEKLFF.

The chain has TRBV28 and TRBJ2-7, with D maybe TRBD1 (7 bases). The V gene's germline CDR1 is MDHEN and CDR2 SYDVKM. V lost 1 base to trimming and J lost 2 bases, with 18 bases between them. There are 17 residues in the CDR3. CDR3 nucleotide sequence: TGTGCCAGCAGTTTATTCCTCCGACAGGGCGGGGCCTACGAGCAGTACTTC. It translates to CASSLFLRQGGAYEQYF.

The DNA of the CDR3 is TGTGCCAGCAGCGCGGCTTGGCAGGGAGAGGACTACACCTTC. Its translation is CASSAAWQGEDYTF. This rearrangement joins TRBV9 to TRBJ1-2, with D possibly TRBD1 on 5 matching bases. The CDR3 contains 14 residues. The germline V gene encodes CDR1 SGDLS and CDR2 YYNGEE. Trimming removed 3 bases from V and 10 bases from J, with 19 bases in between. Complete variable domain (other parts from reference TRBV9 and TRBJ1-2): DSGVTQTPKHLITATGQRVTLRCSPRSGDLSVYWYQQSLDQGLQFLIQYYNGEERAKGNILERFSAQQFPDLHSELNLSSLELGDSALYFCASSAAWQGEDYTFGSGTRLTVV.

This rearrangement joins TRBV11-2 to TRBJ2-7; 9 bases match TRBD1. Germline assignment: CDR1 SGHAT and CDR2 FQNNGV. V gave up 5 bases and J gave up 5 bases; unmatched junction bases: 10. The CDR3 has 15 amino acids. CDR3 region: CASSRWTGAQDEQYF. As DNA, the CDR3 is TGTGCCAGCAGCCGATGGACAGGGGCTCAGGACGAGCAGTACTTC.

The chain couples TRBV5-1 to TRBJ2-5; TRBD2 matches 7 bases. J was trimmed by 1 base and V by 7 bases; bases with no gene match: 19. Looked up from germline, CDR1 is SGHRS and CDR2 is YFSETQ. CDR3 length equals 18 residues. The CDR3 reads CASAPLEGGGKRQETQYF. DNA of the CDR3: TGCGCCAGCGCTCCCTTAGAGGGCGGGGGTAAGCGCCAAGAGACCCAGTACTTC.

This clone was detected many times. The chain uses TRBV4-2 and TRBJ2-7; the match to TRBD1 covers 9 bases. Per germline, CDR1 LGHNA and CDR2 YNFKEQ. The CDR3 runs 16 residues. Unmatched junction bases numbered 12, after V lost 4 bases and J lost 5 bases. The CDR3 DNA reads TGTGCCAGCAGCCCAACAATCCAAGGGACAGGGAACGAGCAGTACTTC. Amino acids: CASSPTIQGTGNEQYF.

The chain links TRBV5-1 to TRBJ1-2; D unclear. V was shortened by 0 bases and J by 6 bases, with 12 bases between the two germline ends. CDR1 is SGHRS and CDR2 is YFSETQ in the germline V gene. The CDR3 extends over 14 amino acids. The CDR3 loop reads CASSLERVRDGYTF. In nucleotides, the CDR3 is TGCGCCAGCAGCTTGGAGAGGGTGAGAGATGGCTACACCTTC. Drawing the rest from reference TRBV5-1 and TRBJ1-2, the complete variable domain is KAGVTQTPRYLIKTRGQQVTLSCSPISGHRSVSWYQQTPGQGLQFLFEYFSETQRNKGNFPGRFSGRQFSNSRSEMNVSTLELGDSALYLCASSLERVRDGYTFGSGTRLTVV.

This chain connects TRBV29-1 to TRBJ2-2; 8 bases are shared with TRBD1. From germline, CDR1 is SQVTM and CDR2 ANQGSEA. The CDR3 runs 16 residues. Trimming cost V 6 bases and J 1 base; bases outside gene matches: 10. The CDR3 coding sequence is TGCAGCGTGGTCGGACAGGGCCCTTTGAACACCGGGGAGCTGTTTTTT. Protein: CSVVGQGPLNTGELFF.

The chain couples TRBV28 to TRBJ2-2; possibly TRBD1 or TRBD2 for D (5 bases each). The CDR3 is 15 amino acids. Trimming stripped 7 bases from V and 0 bases from J, with 12 bases between. The germline V gene has CDR1 MDHEN and CDR2 SYDVKM. The CDR3 here is CASTPGTANTGELFF. The CDR3 region has the DNA TGTGCCAGCACCCCCGGGACCGCGAACACCGGGGAGCTGTTTTTT.

This clone was counted once. This CDR3 is CASSFVRARDTDTQYF. The CDR3 DNA sequence: TGCGCCAGCAGCTTTGTCAGGGCGAGAGACACAGATACGCAGTATTTT. The chain carries TRBV5-1 and TRBJ2-3; perhaps TRBD1 as D (5 bases). The CDR3 covers 16 residues. V dropped 2 bases and J dropped 2 bases, with 15 bases sitting between them. Germline V gene data show CDR1 as SGHRS and CDR2 as YFSETQ.